One sample yielded the 8 T cell receptor beta chains listed below, sequenced in a study of a mutant IDH1 vaccine in newly diagnosed glioma (dated by TCRdb to about 2021). The time point label for this specimen denotes: baseline, week 1 (first vaccination visit). According to the study, the label for this sample's treatment or condition signals: pre-vaccination baseline after standard-of-care therapy. The method was the immunoSEQ multiplex PCR assay. TCRdb holds this immuneACCESS table with in-frame rearrangements only. Some clones are missing; in checked studies, unresolved V genes explain under half, and the rest has no known cause. The sample includes about 67,000 clones, with over 70% observed a single time. The ten largest make up 4.6% of the sample. Sample: peripheral blood mononuclear cells (PBMCs), taken from a glioma patient treated with radiotherapy, temozolomide or both. These receptors were taken from a woman between 18 and 29 years old with glioma. Some clones in this sample may be carry-over from other donors' samples.

J is TRBJ1-4 and V is TRBV6-4; D is uncertain. V dropped 7 bases and J dropped 6 bases, with 15 bases sitting between them. The CDR3 is 14 residues long. Germline V gene data show CDR1 as MRHNA and CDR2 as SNTAGT. In DNA, the CDR3 is TGTGCCAGCACCTTCGTTTGGGCTTATGAAAAACTGTTTTTT. Translated: CASTFVWAYEKLFF.

This clone turned up a few times. This chain joins TRBV28 and TRBJ2-7; D is undetermined. Trimming removed 4 bases at V and 5 bases at J, with 3 bases between. Germline V gene lookup returns CDR1 MDHEN and CDR2 SYDVKM. The CDR3 has 10 amino acids. This CDR3 reads CASSSNEQYF. CDR3 in DNA: TGTGCCAGCAGTTCTAACGAGCAGTACTTC.

The chain links TRBV11-3 to TRBJ2-3; D is uncertain. CDR1 SGHNT and CDR2 YENEEA come from the germline V gene. CDR3 length: 13 residues. V lost 1 base and J 5 bases, leaving 7 bases between the germline ends. The CDR3 DNA is TGTGCCAGCAGCTTAGGGCCGGGAGATACGCAGTATTTT. This translates into CASSLGPGDTQYF.

The rearrangement uses TRBV7-7 and TRBJ1-3; no clear D. V gave up 5 bases and J gave up 4 bases, with 9 bases separating them. Germline V CDR1 and CDR2: SSHAT, FNYEAQ (reference sequence). The CDR3 covers 13 residues. CDR3 loop: CASSKNEGNTIYF. The CDR3, as DNA: TGTGCCAGCAGCAAAAATGAGGGAAACACCATATATTTT.

This sequence joins TRBV15 and TRBJ2-5; D ambiguous. V lost 4 bases, J lost 3 bases, and 15 bases lay in between. The CDR3 covers 15 residues. CDR1 is LNHNV and CDR2 is YYDKDF in the germline V gene (reference sequence). As DNA, the CDR3 is TGTGCCACCAGCAAGCTAGACACCACGGAAGAGACCCAGTACTTC. It encodes CATSKLDTTEETQYF.

The V gene is TRBV29-1, the J gene TRBJ1-2; D gene unclear. V was clipped by 4 bases and J by 4 bases, with 16 bases between them. The CDR3 spans 14 residues. The germline V gene encodes CDR1 SQVTM and CDR2 ANQGSEA. CDR3 region: CSVGVMAKRYGYTF. In nucleotides, the CDR3 is TGCAGCGTTGGGGTCATGGCAAAACGCTATGGCTACACCTTC.

The rearrangement uses TRBV2 and TRBJ1-5, with 9 bases that match TRBD1. This CDR3 has 14 amino acids. The germline CDR1 and CDR2 sequences are SNHLY and FYNNEI. Losses at the gene ends were 4 bases for V and 5 bases for J; bases not matched to a gene: 3. The DNA of the CDR3 is TGTGCCAGCAGTGCCACAGGGGGCGATCAGCCCCAGCATTTT. Its protein is CASSATGGDQPQHF.

In its sample, this clone was seen once. This rearrangement joins TRBV20-1 to TRBJ2-5, with no clear D. The CDR3 consists of 10 residues. Germline CDR1 and CDR2: DFQATT and SNEGSKA (reference sequence). V was pared by 6 bases and J by 5 bases, with 7 bases between. The DNA for the CDR3 is TGCAGTGCCCAAAGGGAGACCCAGTACTTC. Translating gives CSAQRETQYF.